This entry lists 20 T cell receptor beta chains sequenced from one sample in a study of T cells after yellow fever vaccination. TCRdb recomputed calls from the 5' RACE reads with MiXCR, one row per CDR3 protein. The profile shows around 500,000 distinct CDR3 sequences, just over 20% of them singletons. The material was PBMCs, obtained approximately 22 days after the first yellow fever vaccination. All receptors derive from a man between 18 and 29 years old who received the YFV17D yellow fever vaccine.

The chain employs TRBV19 and TRBJ2-4; 8 bases map to TRBD1. The CDR3 sequence is 17 residues long. Trimming took 1 base from V and 7 from J; bases not matched to a gene: 12. The germline gives CDR1 LNHDA, CDR2 SQIVND (reference sequence). CDR3 residues: CASSIGLMRQGKNIQYF. The CDR3 DNA sequence: TGTGCCAGTAGTATAGGTTTAATGCGACAGGGGAAGAACATTCAGTACTTC. The full variable domain, its missing parts supplied by reference TRBV19 and TRBJ2-4, is DGGITQSPKYLFRKEGQNVTLSCEQNLNHDAMYWYRQDPGQGLRLIYYSQIVNDFQKGDIAEGYSVSREKKESFPLTVTSAQKNPTAFYLCASSIGLMRQGKNIQYFGAGTRLSVL.

V and J are TRBV5-1 and TRBJ1-6; D possibly corresponds to TRBD1 (5 bases). V dropped 3 bases and J dropped 10 bases, with 11 bases sitting between them. The CDR3 spans 13 residues. CDR1 is SGHRS and CDR2 is YFSETQ in the germline V gene. In nucleotides, the CDR3 is TGCGCCAGCAGCTGGGACCTTGGCTCACCCCTCCACTTT. Translation gives CASSWDLGSPLHF.

This clonotype was observed a handful of times. This chain joins TRBV7-3 and TRBJ2-3, with D uncertain. This CDR3 is 14 amino acids long. V was cut by 0 bases and J by 1 base, with 5 bases left in between. Germline CDR1 reads SGHTA; CDR2 reads FQGTGA. As DNA, the CDR3 is TGTGCCAGCAGCTTAACAACAGGCACAGATACGCAGTATTTT. Its translation is CASSLTTGTDTQYF. Filled out from reference TRBV7-3 and TRBJ2-3, the complete variable domain reads GAGVSQTPSNKVTEKGKYVELRCDPISGHTALYWYRQSLGQGPEFLIYFQGTGAADDSGLPNDRFFAVRPEGSVSTLKIQRTERGDSAVYLCASSLTTGTDTQYFGPGTRLTVL.

This clonotype turned up a few times. V gene TRBV6-1 combines with J gene TRBJ2-2; D call uncertain. V lost 1 base to trimming and J lost 6 bases, with 9 bases between them. This CDR3 is 14 amino acids long. Germline V gene sequence: CDR1 MNHNS, CDR2 SASEGT. The CDR3 nucleotides are TGTGCCAGCAGTGAAGAATGGTTGGCCGGGGAGCTGTTTTTT. This translates into CASSEEWLAGELFF.

This clonotype was counted once. CDR3 in amino acids: CASSPWHDQETQYF. In DNA form, the CDR3 reads TGTGCCAGCTCACCATGGCACGACCAAGAGACCCAGTACTTC. The chain employs TRBV18 and TRBJ2-5; no reliable D call. V dropped 2 bases and J dropped 0 bases, with 7 bases sitting between them. The CDR3 is made up of 14 amino acids. Germline V CDR1 and CDR2: KGHSH, LQKENI.

The genes are TRBV11-1 and TRBJ2-2; D call uncertain. Per germline, CDR1 SGHAT and CDR2 FQDESV (reference sequence). This CDR3 comprises 17 residues. The V end was cut by 4 bases, the J end by 4 bases, with 19 bases between. CDR3 amino acids: CASSWSLDWAVTGELFF. The DNA for the CDR3 is TGTGCCAGCAGCTGGTCCCTCGACTGGGCGGTCACCGGGGAGCTGTTTTTT.

This clonotype appeared a few times. V gene TRBV27 combines with J gene TRBJ2-7, with TRBD1 matching 8 bases. The trim removed 3 bases at V and 0 bases at J, leaving 7 bases unmatched. Germline assignment: CDR1 MNHEY and CDR2 SMNVEV (reference sequence). The CDR3 has 16 residues. Here the CDR3 reads CASSFSVGQVSYEQYV. CDR3 nucleotides: TGTGCCAGCAGTTTCTCGGTGGGACAGGTCTCCTACGAGCAGTACGTC.

The chain joins TRBV4-1 to TRBJ1-5, with 9 bases fitting TRBD1. CDR1 and CDR2 (germline): MGHRA, YSYEKL. The V gene end was trimmed by 1 base and the J gene end by 6 bases; junction bases not matched to a gene: 4. The CDR3 is 15 residues long. The CDR3 sequence is CASSQGIQGAQPQHF. CDR3 in DNA: TGCGCCAGCAGCCAAGGAATACAGGGGGCTCAGCCCCAGCATTTT.

The chain carries TRBV3-1 and TRBJ2-4; D call uncertain. The V gene's germline CDR1 is LGHDT and CDR2 YNNKEL (reference sequence). The CDR3 runs 12 residues. V lost 4 bases, J lost 8 bases, and 9 bases lay in between. The DNA for the CDR3 is TGTGCCAGCAGCCTCTCAAGGGACATTCAGTACTTC. Its translation: CASSLSRDIQYF. Looking up the rest from reference TRBV3-1 and TRBJ2-4 gives the full variable domain: DTAVSQTPKYLVTQMGNDKSIKCEQNLGHDTMYWYKQDSKKFLKIMFSYNNKELIINETVPNRFSPKSPDKAHLNLHINSLELGDSAVYFCASSLSRDIQYFGAGTRLSVL.

This chain links TRBV9 with TRBJ2-3, with TRBD2 identical over 13 bases. After removal of 4 bases from V and 4 bases from J, the junction contained 6 bases not matched to a gene. CDR1 is SGDLS, CDR2 YYNGEE, per germline. This CDR3 spans 16 amino acids. The CDR3 reads CASSQGTSGASDTQYF. The CDR3 coding sequence is TGTGCCAGCAGCCAGGGGACTAGCGGGGCATCAGATACGCAGTATTTT.

The chain links TRBV7-2 to TRBJ2-3; D perhaps matches TRBD1 (5 bases). Germline-derived CDR1 and CDR2 are SGHTA and FQGNSA. Trimming removed 3 bases at V and 5 bases at J, with 12 bases between. There are 14 residues in the CDR3. CDR3 amino acids: CASSLGRAEDTQYF. The DNA for the CDR3 is TGTGCCAGCAGCTTGGGCAGGGCCGAAGATACGCAGTATTTT.

This chain uses TRBV18 with TRBJ1-5, with D possibly being TRBD1 (6 bases). Trimming pared 6 bases from V and 2 bases from J, leaving 14 bases between. Germline lookup yields CDR1 KGHSH and CDR2 LQKENI. CDR3 length equals 15 residues. Here the CDR3 reads CASSPGGAGNQPQHF. CDR3 bases: TGTGCCAGCTCCCCCGGGGGGGCTGGCAATCAGCCCCAGCATTTT.

This clonotype was counted at least ten times. This sequence joins TRBV7-9 and TRBJ1-2; 8 nucleotides align to TRBD1. CDR1 SEHNR and CDR2 FQNEAQ come from the germline V gene (reference sequence). V lost 5 bases to trimming and J lost 10 bases; unmatched junction nucleotides: 6. The CDR3 consists of 12 residues. The CDR3 reads CASSDLQGVYTF. CDR3 in DNA: TGTGCCAGCAGCGACCTACAGGGGGTCTACACCTTC.

This clonotype has just a few counts. The chain is built from TRBV7-9 and TRBJ2-1, with no clear D. V dropped 5 bases and J dropped 5 bases, with 10 bases sitting between them. The CDR3 spans 13 residues. CDR1 and CDR2 (germline): SEHNR, FQNEAQ (reference sequence). The CDR3 DNA sequence: TGTGCCAGCAGCGCCCCGGCGGACAATGAGCAGTTCTTC. Protein: CASSAPADNEQFF.

The chain links TRBV5-1 to TRBJ2-1; D ambiguous. This CDR3 spans 14 amino acids. Germline V gene lookup returns CDR1 SGHRS and CDR2 YFSETQ. Trimming shortened V by 0 bases and J by 4 bases, and 8 bases separated the two germline ends. The chain's CDR3 is CASSLAVMYNEQFF. In nucleotides, the CDR3 is TGCGCCAGCAGCTTGGCCGTCATGTACAATGAGCAGTTCTTC.

The rearrangement joins TRBV7-6 to TRBJ1-1; the D is unclear. The V gene lost 3 bases and the J gene lost 5 bases, with 16 bases spanning the gap. The CDR3 consists of 15 residues. Germline V gene lookup returns CDR1 SGHVS and CDR2 FNYEAQ. The CDR3 sequence: CASSFAPEWGTEAFF. CDR3 nucleotides: TGTGCCAGCAGCTTTGCCCCGGAGTGGGGAACTGAAGCTTTCTTT.

The rearrangement joins TRBV11-2 to TRBJ2-6; D is perhaps TRBD1 (6 bases). Germline CDR1 reads SGHAT; CDR2 reads FQNNGV. This CDR3 spans 19 amino acids. Trimming took off 6 bases at V and 2 bases at J, with 23 bases between the two ends. CDR3 sequence: CASSNFLLPGETGANVLTF. In DNA form, the CDR3 reads TGTGCCAGCAGTAATTTTTTGTTGCCAGGGGAGACTGGGGCCAACGTCCTGACTTTC.

This chain connects TRBV5-1 to TRBJ2-4; D is unresolved. The ends were cut back, 0 bases at V and 6 bases at J, with 7 bases in the middle. Per the germline V gene, CDR1 is SGHRS and CDR2 is YFSETQ. The CDR3 runs to 13 residues. CDR3 nucleotide sequence: TGCGCCAGCAGCTTGGGGTTTCGAAACATTCAGTACTTC. Translated, it gives CASSLGFRNIQYF.

The genes are TRBV7-2 and TRBJ2-3; D is unclear. CDR3 size: 13 residues. The germline V gene encodes CDR1 SGHTA and CDR2 FQGNSA. With 5 bases removed from V and 3 bases from J, the gap between germline ends came to 9 bases. CDR3 residues: CASSALGTDTQYF. For the CDR3, the DNA is TGTGCCAGCAGCGCCCTCGGGACAGATACGCAGTATTTT.

This clonotype has a handful of counts. The V and J genes are TRBV19 and TRBJ1-1; 7 bases match TRBD1. This CDR3 is 15 amino acids long. V gave up 9 bases and J gave up 0 bases; unmatched junction bases: 10. Germline CDR1 is LNHDA and CDR2 is SQIVND (reference sequence). CDR3 in DNA: TGTGCCAGCTCGACTTCGACAGGGATGAACACTGAAGCTTTCTTT. Translated, it gives CASSTSTGMNTEAFF.